The 17 T cell receptor beta chains reported below all come from one sample, sequenced in a study of TIL therapy for anti-PD-1-resistant metastatic lung cancer. The immunoSEQ assay was v3. Some clones are missing from TCRdb's copy, which holds only in-frame ones; the method was immunoSEQ multiplex PCR. The sample contains 16,000 or so clones, around 68% of which appear only once. The time point here: pre-treatment sample, taken before nivolumab and TIL therapy. The sample in question was blood, obtained at baseline. Every receptor here comes from a person between 30 and 80 years old with non-small cell lung cancer.

Relative to its sample, this clone is medium-sized. The genes are TRBV9 and TRBJ1-3; D unresolved. The CDR3 totals 17 residues. The germline V and J ends were trimmed by 0 bases and 0 bases, with 13 bases remaining between them. Germline assignment: CDR1 SGDLS and CDR2 YYNGEE. The CDR3 spells CASSVGAGSFSGNTIYF. The CDR3 DNA reads as TGTGCCAGCAGCGTAGGGGCAGGTTCGTTCTCTGGAAACACCATATATTTT. Full variable domain (outside the CDR3, taken from reference TRBV9 and TRBJ1-3): DSGVTQTPKHLITATGQRVTLRCSPRSGDLSVYWYQQSLDQGLQFLIQYYNGEERAKGNILERFSAQQFPDLHSELNLSSLELGDSALYFCASSVGAGSFSGNTIYFGEGSWLTVV.

The CDR3 here is CASSENRHHTEAFF. The CDR3 DNA reads TGTGCCAGCAGTGAAAACCGGCACCACACTGAAGCTTTCTTT. The rearrangement uses TRBV6-1 and TRBJ1-1; no firm D call. Trimming left V 2 bases short and J 3 bases short, with 10 bases between. Germline CDR1 is MNHNS and CDR2 is SASEGT. This CDR3 contains 14 residues.

This clone was recorded only once. The V gene is TRBV19, the J gene TRBJ1-2; TRBD1 agrees at 7 bases. Per germline, CDR1 LNHDA and CDR2 SQIVND (reference sequence). CDR3 length equals 15 residues. Trimming at V came to 3 bases and at J to 5 bases, leaving 9 bases not matched to a gene. Here the CDR3 reads CASSIPGQVIYGYTF. In DNA, the CDR3 is TGTGCCAGTAGTATCCCCGGACAGGTGATATATGGCTACACCTTC. Complete variable domain (other parts from reference TRBV19 and TRBJ1-2): DGGITQSPKYLFRKEGQNVTLSCEQNLNHDAMYWYRQDPGQGLRLIYYSQIVNDFQKGDIAEGYSVSREKKESFPLTVTSAQKNPTAFYLCASSIPGQVIYGYTFGSGTRLTVV.

Here the CDR3 DNA reads TGCAGTGCTAGAGTCACGGCCACCCAGTACTTC. Translation gives CSARVTATQYF. The rearrangement uses TRBV20-1 and TRBJ2-5; D gene unclear. Germline CDR1 DFQATT, CDR2 SNEGSKA (reference sequence). The CDR3 contains 11 residues. Trimming pared 1 base from V and 8 bases from J, leaving 8 bases between.

The chain couples TRBV19 to TRBJ2-3; 9 positions agree with TRBD1. Per the germline V gene, CDR1 is LNHDA and CDR2 is SQIVND (reference sequence). This CDR3 region has 14 residues. V gave up 6 bases and J gave up 4 bases; unmatched junction bases: 5. The CDR3 DNA is TGTGCCAGTAGCAGACAGGGGGTCCCAGATACGCAGTATTTT. Translating it yields CASSRQGVPDTQYF.

The DNA of the CDR3 is TGTGCCAGCAGTTCAAGGGTTGATTCACCCCTCCACTTT. This gives the protein CASSSRVDSPLHF. The chain is built from TRBV6-5 and TRBJ1-6, with D unclear. Trimming took 4 bases from V and 8 from J, leaving 9 bases between them. This CDR3 has 13 residues. Germline CDR1 and CDR2: MNHEY and SVGAGI.

This clone has only a few counts. The CDR3 nucleotides read TGTGCCAGCAGTGAATATGACAGCATGAACACTGAAGCTTTCTTT. Residues: CASSEYDSMNTEAFF. The J gene is TRBJ1-1, the V gene TRBV6-1; perhaps TRBD1 as D (5 bases). Per the germline V gene, CDR1 is MNHNS and CDR2 is SASEGT. V shed 2 bases and J shed 0 bases, with 10 bases lying between them. The CDR3 length is 15 residues.

This clone was detected only once. The rearrangement links TRBV7-6 to TRBJ2-7; D may be TRBD1 (6 bases). The V and J ends lost 3 bases and 2 bases respectively, with 20 bases between them. The CDR3 contains 17 residues. From germline, CDR1 is SGHVS and CDR2 FNYEAQ. This chain's CDR3 is CASSFIHSRDTPYEQYF. In DNA form, the CDR3 reads TGTGCCAGCAGCTTTATACACTCCCGGGACACCCCCTACGAGCAGTACTTC.

This chain connects TRBV27 to TRBJ2-7; 7 nucleotides match TRBD1. Germline CDR1 is MNHEY and CDR2 is SMNVEV (reference sequence). The CDR3 contains 15 residues. The V and J ends lost 6 bases and 4 bases, in that order; junction bases with no gene match: 12. The DNA for the CDR3 is TGTGCCAGCAGACCACAGGGGTATAGCAAGTACGAGCAGTACTTC. Amino acids: CASRPQGYSKYEQYF.

The chain links TRBV6-5 to TRBJ2-7; no definite D call. This CDR3 has 14 residues. V was shortened by 4 bases and J by 3 bases, with 13 bases between the two germline ends. Germline loops: CDR1 MNHEY, CDR2 SVGAGI. In DNA form, the CDR3 reads TGTGCCAGCAGTTCAACAAAGGACGGCTACGAGCAGTACTTC. Protein product: CASSSTKDGYEQYF.

The genes are TRBV6-4 and TRBJ2-1; 14 bases agree with TRBD2. CDR3 size: 15 residues. The ends lost 5 bases at V and 9 bases at J; junction bases unmatched: 6. Per germline, CDR1 MRHNA and CDR2 SNTAGT. The CDR3 reads CASSQTSGGASEQFF. The CDR3, as DNA: TGTGCCAGCAGTCAGACTAGCGGGGGGGCCAGTGAGCAGTTCTTC.

The chain joins TRBV7-2 to TRBJ1-3; 8 bases fit TRBD1. Germline-derived CDR1 and CDR2 are SGHTA and FQGNSA. J lost 2 bases, V lost 3 bases, and 6 bases had no gene match. The CDR3 is 16 amino acids. In DNA, the CDR3 is TGTGCCAGCAGCTTCCAGGGGGCGAATCCTGGAAACACCATATATTTT. It codes for CASSFQGANPGNTIYF.

In its sample, this clone was seen a few times. CDR3 nucleotide sequence: TGTGCCAGCAGCTTGCTCATGGGGCAGGGGGTAAGGGGCTACACCTTC. Its translation: CASSLLMGQGVRGYTF. The V gene is TRBV7-9, the J gene TRBJ1-2; TRBD1 agrees at 7 bases. Germline V gene data show CDR1 as SEHNR and CDR2 as FQNEAQ (reference sequence). There are 16 residues in the CDR3. The trim removed 3 bases at V and 8 bases at J, leaving 15 bases unmatched.

This sequence joins TRBV6-1 and TRBJ2-5; 12 bases line up with TRBD2. The germline V gene encodes CDR1 MNHNS and CDR2 SASEGT. The CDR3 is 14 amino acids. Unmatched junction bases numbered 3, after V lost 5 bases and J lost 5 bases. For the CDR3, the DNA is TGTGCCAGCAGTCCAGGACTAGCGGGGGAGACCCAGTACTTC. It specifies CASSPGLAGETQYF.

This clone was detected many times. V gene TRBV15 combines with J gene TRBJ1-1; D gene uncertain. Deletions cut 3 bases from V and 1 base from J, with 9 bases between. CDR1 LNHNV and CDR2 YYDKDF come from the germline V gene (reference sequence). This CDR3 is 14 amino acids long. The CDR3 nucleotides are TGTGCCACCAGCAGCCCCTGGGAGAACACTGAAGCTTTCTTT. It encodes CATSSPWENTEAFF.

The CDR3 DNA is TGCAGTGCTAGAGTGGAGGGCGAGTTCTTC. This codes for CSARVEGEFF. The V call is TRBV20-1, the J call TRBJ2-1; TRBD2 might be the D (6 bases). In germline, CDR1 is DFQATT, CDR2 SNEGSKA (reference sequence). Trimming removed 1 base from V and 14 bases from J, with 9 bases in between. The CDR3 has 10 residues.

The genes are TRBV21-1 and TRBJ2-7; the DNA was not used to check the table's D call, TRBD1. TRBV21-1 is designated a pseudogene. This CDR3 has 16 amino acids. CDR3 DNA: TGTGCCAGCAGCAAAGTATCGGGACAGGGGGAGTACGAGCAGTACTTC. The encoded protein is CASSKVSGQGEYEQYF.